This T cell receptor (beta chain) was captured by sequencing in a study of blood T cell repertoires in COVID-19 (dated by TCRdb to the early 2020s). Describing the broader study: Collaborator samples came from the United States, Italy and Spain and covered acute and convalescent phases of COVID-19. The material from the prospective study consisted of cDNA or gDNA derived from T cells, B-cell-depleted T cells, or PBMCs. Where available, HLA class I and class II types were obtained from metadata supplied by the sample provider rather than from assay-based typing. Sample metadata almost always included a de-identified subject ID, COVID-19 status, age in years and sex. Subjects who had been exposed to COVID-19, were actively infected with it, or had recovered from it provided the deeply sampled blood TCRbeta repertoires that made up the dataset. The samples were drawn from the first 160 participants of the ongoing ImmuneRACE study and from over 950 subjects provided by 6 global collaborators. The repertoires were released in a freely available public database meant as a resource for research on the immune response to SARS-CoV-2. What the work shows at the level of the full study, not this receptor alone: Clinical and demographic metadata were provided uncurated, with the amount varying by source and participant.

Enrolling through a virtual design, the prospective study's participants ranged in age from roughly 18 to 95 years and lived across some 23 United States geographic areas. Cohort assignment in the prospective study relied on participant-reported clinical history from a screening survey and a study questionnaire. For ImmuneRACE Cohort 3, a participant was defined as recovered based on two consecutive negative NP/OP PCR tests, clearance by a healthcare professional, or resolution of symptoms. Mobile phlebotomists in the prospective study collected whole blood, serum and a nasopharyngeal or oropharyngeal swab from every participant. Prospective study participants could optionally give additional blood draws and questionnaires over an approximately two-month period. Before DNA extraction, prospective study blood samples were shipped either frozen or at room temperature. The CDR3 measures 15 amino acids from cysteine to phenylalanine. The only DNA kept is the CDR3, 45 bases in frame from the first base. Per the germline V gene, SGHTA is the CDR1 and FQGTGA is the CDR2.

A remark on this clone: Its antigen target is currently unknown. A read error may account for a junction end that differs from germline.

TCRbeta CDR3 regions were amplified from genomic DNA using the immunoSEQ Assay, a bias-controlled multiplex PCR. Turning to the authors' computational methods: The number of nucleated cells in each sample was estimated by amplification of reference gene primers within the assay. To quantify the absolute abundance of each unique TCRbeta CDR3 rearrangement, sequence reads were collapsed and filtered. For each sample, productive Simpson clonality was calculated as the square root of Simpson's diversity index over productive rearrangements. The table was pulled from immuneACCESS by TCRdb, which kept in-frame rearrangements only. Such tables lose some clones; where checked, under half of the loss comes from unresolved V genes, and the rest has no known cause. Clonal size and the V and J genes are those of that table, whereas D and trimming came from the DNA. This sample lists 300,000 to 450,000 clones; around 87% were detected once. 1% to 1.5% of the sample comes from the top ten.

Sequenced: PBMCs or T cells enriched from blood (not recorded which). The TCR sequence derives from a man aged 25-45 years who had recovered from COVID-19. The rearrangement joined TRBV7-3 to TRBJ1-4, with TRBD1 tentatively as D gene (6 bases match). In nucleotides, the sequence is TGCGCCAGCAGCCGCGTGGGGGGGGCTGGAGAAAAACTGTTTTTT. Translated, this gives CASSRVGGAGEKLFF.